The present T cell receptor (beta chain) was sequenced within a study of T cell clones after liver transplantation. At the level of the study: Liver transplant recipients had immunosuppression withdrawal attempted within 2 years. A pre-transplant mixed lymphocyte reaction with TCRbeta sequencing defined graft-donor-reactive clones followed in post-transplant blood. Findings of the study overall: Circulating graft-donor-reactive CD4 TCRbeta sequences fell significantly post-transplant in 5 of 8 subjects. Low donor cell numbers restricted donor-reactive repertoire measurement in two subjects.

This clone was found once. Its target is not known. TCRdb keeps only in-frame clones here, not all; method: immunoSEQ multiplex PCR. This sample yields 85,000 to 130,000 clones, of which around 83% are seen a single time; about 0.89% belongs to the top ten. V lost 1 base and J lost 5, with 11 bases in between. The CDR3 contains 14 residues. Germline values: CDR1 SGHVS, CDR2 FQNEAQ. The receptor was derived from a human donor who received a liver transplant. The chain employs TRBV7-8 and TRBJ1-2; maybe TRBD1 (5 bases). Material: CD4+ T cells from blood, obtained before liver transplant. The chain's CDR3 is CASSLGQLLYGYTF. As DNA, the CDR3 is TGTGCCAGCAGCTTAGGACAGTTACTATATGGCTACACCTTC. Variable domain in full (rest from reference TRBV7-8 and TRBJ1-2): GAGVSQSPRYKVAKRGQDVALRCDPISGHVSLFWYQQALGQGPEFLTYFQNEAQLDKSGLPSDRFFAERPEGSVSTLKIQRTQQEDSAVYLCASSLGQLLYGYTFGSGTRLTVV.